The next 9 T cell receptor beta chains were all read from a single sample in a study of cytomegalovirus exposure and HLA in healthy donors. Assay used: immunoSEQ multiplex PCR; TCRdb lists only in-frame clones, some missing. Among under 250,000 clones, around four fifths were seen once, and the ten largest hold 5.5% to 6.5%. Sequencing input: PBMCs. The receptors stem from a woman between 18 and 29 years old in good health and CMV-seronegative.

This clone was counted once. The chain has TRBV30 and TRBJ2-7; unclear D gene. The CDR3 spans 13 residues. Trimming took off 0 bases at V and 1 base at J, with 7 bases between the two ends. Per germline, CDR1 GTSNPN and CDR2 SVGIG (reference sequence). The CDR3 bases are TGTGCCTGGAGTGTACTGTTTTCCTACGAGCAGTACTTC. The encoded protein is CAWSVLFSYEQYF.

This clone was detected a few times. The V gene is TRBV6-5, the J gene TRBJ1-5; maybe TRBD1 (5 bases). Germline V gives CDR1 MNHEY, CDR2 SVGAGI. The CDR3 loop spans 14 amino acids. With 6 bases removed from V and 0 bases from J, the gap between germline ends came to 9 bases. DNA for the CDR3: TGTGCCAGCAGCAACAGGAGTAGCAATCAGCCCCAGCATTTT. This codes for CASSNRSSNQPQHF.

The CDR3, as DNA: TGTGCCAGCAGTTTAGGTGGGGCAGGGGGCGCGGGAGGGAGTCAGCCCCAGCATTTT. As protein: CASSLGGAGGAGGSQPQHF. This rearrangement joins TRBV28 to TRBJ1-5; TRBD1 matches 8 bases. Germline assignment: CDR1 MDHEN and CDR2 SYDVKM. V was clipped by 2 bases and J by 6 bases; unmatched bases: 18. CDR3 length equals 19 residues.

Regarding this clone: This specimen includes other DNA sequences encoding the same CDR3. DNA for the CDR3: TGTGCCAGCAGTTTCGGGGGATCCTACGAGCAGTACTTC. It encodes CASSFGGSYEQYF. The V call is TRBV27, the J call TRBJ2-7; TRBD2 might be the D (6 bases). V lost 3 bases and J lost 1, with 7 bases in between. The CDR3 spans 13 residues. Germline-derived CDR1 and CDR2 are MNHEY and SMNVEV (reference sequence).

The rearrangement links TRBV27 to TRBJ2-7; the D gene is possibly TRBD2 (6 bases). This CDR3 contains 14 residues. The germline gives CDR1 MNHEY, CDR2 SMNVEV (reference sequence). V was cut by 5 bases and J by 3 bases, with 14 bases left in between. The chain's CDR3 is CASSQRLGGYEQYF. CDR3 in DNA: TGTGCCAGCAGTCAACGACTGGGGGGCTACGAGCAGTACTTC.

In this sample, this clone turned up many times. The CDR3 reads CATSRDRTRGDYGYTF. The CDR3 bases are TGTGCCACCAGCAGAGATCGGACTCGAGGGGACTATGGCTACACCTTC. The gene calls are TRBV15 and TRBJ1-2; a possible D gene is TRBD1 (5 bases). Germline CDR1 LNHNV, CDR2 YYDKDF (reference sequence). The CDR3 sequence is 16 residues long. The ends were cut back, 0 bases at V and 3 bases at J, with 14 bases in the middle.

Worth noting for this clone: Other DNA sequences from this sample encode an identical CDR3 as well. The CDR3 region has the DNA TGTGCCAGCAGTGAACGGGAGCAGTACTTC. Amino acid sequence: CASSEREQYF. This rearrangement joins TRBV6-1 to TRBJ2-7; D call uncertain. The V end lost 2 bases, the J end lost 7 bases, and 3 bases lay between the germline ends. Per the germline V gene, CDR1 is MNHNS and CDR2 is SASEGT. The CDR3 has 10 residues.

The CDR3 spells CASSLGTDTQYF. The CDR3 nucleotides read TGTGCCAGCAGTTTAGGGACAGATACGCAGTATTTT. The chain combines TRBV28 with TRBJ2-3; no clear D gene. V was shortened by 2 bases and J by 3 bases, with 3 bases between the two germline ends. Per the germline V gene, CDR1 is MDHEN and CDR2 is SYDVKM. The CDR3 extends over 12 amino acids.

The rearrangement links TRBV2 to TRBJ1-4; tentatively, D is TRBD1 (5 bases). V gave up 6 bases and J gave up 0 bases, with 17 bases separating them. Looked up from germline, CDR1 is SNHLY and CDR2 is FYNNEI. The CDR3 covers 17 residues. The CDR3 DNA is TGTGCCAGCAGCCTCTTCCTGGGGCCTACAACTAATGAAAAACTGTTTTTT. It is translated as CASSLFLGPTTNEKLFF.